This paragraph reports one TCR beta chain. The data originate from a study of identical twins. CDR3 length: 15 amino acids. V gave up 2 bases and J gave up 5 bases; unmatched junction bases: 3. CDR1 is LGHDT and CDR2 is YNNKEL in the germline V gene (reference sequence). TCRdb independently ran MiXCR on the 5' RACE reads; one entry per CDR3 protein. This table holds roughly 1,500,000 distinct CDR3 sequences, less than 40% found once. The TCR sequence derives from a newborn girl in good health. The sequenced sample was cord blood. The chain links TRBV3-1 to TRBJ2-4; 10 nucleotides line up with TRBD1. This CDR3 reads CASSQTGTGENIQYF. The DNA of the CDR3 is TGTGCCAGCAGCCAAACCGGGACAGGGGAAAACATTCAGTACTTC.